This T cell receptor beta chain was retrieved from a study of PD-L1 blockade in urothelial cancer. Study background: Across blood samples, T cells had a median count of around 150,000.

The V and J ends lost 3 bases and 1 base, in that order; junction bases with no gene match: 3. The CDR3 extends over 16 amino acids. The germline V gene has CDR1 SGHAT and CDR2 FQNNGV. Produced via immunoSEQ multiplex PCR; TCRdb's table is partial and in-frame only. The sample shows under 95,000 clones, less than 90% of them seen only once. Specified time point: pretreatment peripheral blood. Locally advanced or metastatic urothelial carcinoma was diagnosed in the patients. This sequence originates from a woman in her seventies with urothelial cancer. The chain uses TRBV11-2 and TRBJ2-2, with 9 positions matching TRBD1. This specimen was PBMCs, taken around atezolizumab (anti-PD-L1) treatment. CDR3 loop: CASSLMGQGNTGELFF. CDR3 in DNA: TGTGCCAGCAGCTTGATGGGACAGGGGAACACCGGGGAGCTGTTTTTT. The variable domain in full, completed from reference TRBV11-2 and TRBJ2-2, reads EAGVAQSPRYKIIEKRQSVAFWCNPISGHATLYWYQQILGQGPKLLIQFQNNGVVDDSQLPKDRFSAERLKGVDSTLKIQPAKLEDSAVYLCASSLMGQGNTGELFFGEGSRLTVL.